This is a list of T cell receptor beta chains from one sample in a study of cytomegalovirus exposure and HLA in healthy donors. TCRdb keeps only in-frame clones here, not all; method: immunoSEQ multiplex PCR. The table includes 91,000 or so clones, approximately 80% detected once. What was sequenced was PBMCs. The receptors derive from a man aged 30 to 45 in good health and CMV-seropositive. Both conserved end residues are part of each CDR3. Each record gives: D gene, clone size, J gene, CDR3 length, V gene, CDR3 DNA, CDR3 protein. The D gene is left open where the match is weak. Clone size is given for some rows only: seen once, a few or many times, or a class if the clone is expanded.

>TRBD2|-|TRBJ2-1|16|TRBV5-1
TGCGCCAGCAGCCTAGCGGTGATTCCCCGGGAGGGCGAGCAGTTCTTC
CASSLAVIPREGEQFF
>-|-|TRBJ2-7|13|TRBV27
TGTGCCAGCGCCCGGGGGGCTTACTACGAGCAGTACTTC
CASARGAYYEQYF
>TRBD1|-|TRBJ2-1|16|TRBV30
TGTGCCTGGAGTGTCCCAGGGGACAGGTCCCACAATGAGCAGTTCTTC
CAWSVPGDRSHNEQFF
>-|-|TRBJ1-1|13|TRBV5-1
TGCGCCAGCACCAAATCTCACTCTCGTGAAGCTTTCTTT
CASTKSHSREAFF
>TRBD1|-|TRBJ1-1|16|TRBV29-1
TGCAGCGTCACCGCGGGGACAGGGGGCATGAACACTGAAGCTTTCTTT
CSVTAGTGGMNTEAFF
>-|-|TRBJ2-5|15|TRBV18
TGTGCCAGCTCACCTACCGGGACATCCCAAGAGACCCAGTACTTC
CASSPTGTSQETQYF
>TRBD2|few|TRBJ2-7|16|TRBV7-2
TGTGCCAGCAGCCCCGGTAGCGGGAGGATACACTACGAGCAGTACTTC
CASSPGSGRIHYEQYF
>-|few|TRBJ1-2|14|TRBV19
TGTGCCAGTAGTATTGGGCCTGGACACTCTGGCTACACCTTC
CASSIGPGHSGYTF
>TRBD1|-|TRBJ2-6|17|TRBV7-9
TGTGCCAGCAGCTTAGAGGGACAGCCCTCTGGGGCCAACGTCCTGACTTTC
CASSLEGQPSGANVLTF
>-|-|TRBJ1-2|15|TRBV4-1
TGCGCCAGCAGCCAAACCGATGCCTTCGTCCTAGGCTACACCTTC
CASSQTDAFVLGYTF
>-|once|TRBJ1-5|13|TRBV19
TGTGCCACCAAACAGGATCCCAATCAGCCCCAGCATTTT
CATKQDPNQPQHF
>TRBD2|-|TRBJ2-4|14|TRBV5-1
TGCGCCAGCAGCTTAGGCGGGGGGCAAAACATTCAGTACTTC
CASSLGGGQNIQYF
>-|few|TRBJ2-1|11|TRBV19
TGTGCCAGCTCGGGACTCAATGAGCAGTTCTTC
CASSGLNEQFF
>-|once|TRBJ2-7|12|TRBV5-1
TGCGCCAGCAAGGGGGGGACCTACGAGCAGTACTTC
CASKGGTYEQYF
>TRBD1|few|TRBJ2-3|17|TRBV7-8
TGTGCCAGCAGCTTATTCGACAGGGGTTTTAGCACAGATACGCAGTATTTT
CASSLFDRGFSTDTQYF
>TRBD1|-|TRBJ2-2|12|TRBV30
TGTGCCCGGACAGGAAACACCGGGGAGCTGTTTTTT
CARTGNTGELFF
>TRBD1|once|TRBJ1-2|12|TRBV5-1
TGCGCCAGCAGCTTGGACAGGGGAGGCTACACCTTC
CASSLDRGGYTF
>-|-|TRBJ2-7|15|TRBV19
TGTGCCAGTAGTCCCTCGGAGGGCAGGGCCTACGAGCAGTACTTC
CASSPSEGRAYEQYF
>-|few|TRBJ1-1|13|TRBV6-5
TGTGCCAGCAGTTATCGGGGGGACACTGAAGCTTTCTTT
CASSYRGDTEAFF
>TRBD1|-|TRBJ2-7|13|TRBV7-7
TGTGCTAGCAGCTTCGGACAGGGCTACGAGCAGTACTTC
CASSFGQGYEQYF
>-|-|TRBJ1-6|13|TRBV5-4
TGTGCCAGCAGCACCAAGAGGGATTCACCCCTCCACTTT
CASSTKRDSPLHF
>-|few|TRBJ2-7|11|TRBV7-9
TGTGCCAGCAGCTTAGATAACGAGCAGTACTTC
CASSLDNEQYF
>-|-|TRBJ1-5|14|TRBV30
TGTGCCTGGAGTGTACGAACGGGGGATCAGCCCCAGCATTTT
CAWSVRTGDQPQHF
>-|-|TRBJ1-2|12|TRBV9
TGTGCCAGCAGCGTTCAGGGTAATGGCTACACCTTC
CASSVQGNGYTF
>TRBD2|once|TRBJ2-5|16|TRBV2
TGTGCCAGCAGCCTACTAGCGGGGCCGCCCGGCGAGACCCAGTACTTC
CASSLLAGPPGETQYF
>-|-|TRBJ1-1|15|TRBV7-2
TGTGCCAGCAGCCCGTCGCGCGGGGCGAACACTGAAGCTTTCTTT
CASSPSRGANTEAFF
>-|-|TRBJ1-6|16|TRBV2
TGTGCCAGCAGTGAAGACTCGGCGGGGAATAATTCACCCCTCCACTTT
CASSEDSAGNNSPLHF
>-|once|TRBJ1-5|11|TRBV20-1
TGCAGTGCCCGACAGAATCAGCCCCAGCATTTT
CSARQNQPQHF
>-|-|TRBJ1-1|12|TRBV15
TGTGCCACCAGCGGATCGGGGACTGAAGCTTTCTTT
CATSGSGTEAFF
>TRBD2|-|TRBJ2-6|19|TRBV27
TGTGCCAGCAGTTCAAGGACTAGCGGGGGGTCCTTGGGGGCCAACGTCCTGACTTTC
CASSSRTSGGSLGANVLTF
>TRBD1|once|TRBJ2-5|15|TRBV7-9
TGTGCCAGCAGCTTAGTGGGACAGGGGTGGGAGACCCAGTACTTC
CASSLVGQGWETQYF
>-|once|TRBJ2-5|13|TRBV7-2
TGTGCCAGCAGCTTATGGAGTGAGGAGACCCAGTACTTC
CASSLWSEETQYF
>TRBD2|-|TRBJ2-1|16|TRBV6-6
TGTGCCAGCAGTTTAGCGACTAGCGGGAGTAGGGTATGGCAGTTCTTC
CASSLATSGSRVWQFF